One sample yielded the 2 T cell receptor beta chains listed below, sequenced in a study of blood T cell repertoires in COVID-19. The table came from immunoSEQ multiplex PCR; TCRdb's copy has only in-frame clones and leaves some out. The sample yields more than 200,000 clones, under 85% seen once. Sequencing input: peripheral blood. Every receptor here comes from a woman aged 40-49 years with active or convalescent COVID-19.

The CDR3 coding sequence is TGTGCCAGCAGCGCCCCGACAGGGGACGGGTACAATGAGCAGTTCTTC. Amino acids: CASSAPTGDGYNEQFF. This chain uses TRBV9 with TRBJ2-1; 8 bases fit TRBD1. In germline, CDR1 is SGDLS, CDR2 YYNGEE. V dropped 3 bases and J dropped 4; count of bases not matched to a gene: 9. This CDR3 region has 16 residues.

This chain joins TRBV6-8 and TRBJ1-1; D gene unclear. The CDR3 length is 14 residues. Germline CDR1 reads MNHGY; CDR2 reads SAAAGT. Deletions cut 2 bases from V and 5 bases from J, with 12 bases between. CDR3 sequence reads: CASSYARDGTEAFF. DNA of the CDR3: TGTGCCAGCAGTTACGCGCGGGATGGGACTGAAGCTTTCTTT.